This TCR beta chain was sequenced in a study of blood T cell repertoires in COVID-19. On the study more broadly: The samples span acute and convalescent COVID-19 from the United States, Italy and Spain.

Per the original methods: Reference gene primer amplification yielded estimated nucleated cell counts. Profiled with immunoSEQ multiplex PCR; TCRdb holds only in-frame clones, not every one. For V, J and clone size, that table is used; D and trimming come from the DNA. The repertoire includes about 55,000 clones, roughly 80% of them detected once, and approximately 15% sits in the top ten. The specimen was peripheral blood. This receptor was obtained from a woman aged 70-85 years with acute or convalescent COVID-19.

CDR3: CASSASGLAKSYAQYF. In nucleotides, the CDR3 is TGTGCCAGCAGCGCCTCGGGACTAGCTAAATCGTATGCGCAGTATTTT. This chain joins TRBV9 and TRBJ2-3; 9 nucleotides match TRBD2. Trimming took 3 bases from V and 10 from J; bases not matched to a gene: 15. The CDR3 length is 16 residues. The germline CDR1 and CDR2 sequences are SGDLS and YYNGEE.